This T cell receptor beta chain was profiled in a study of blood T cell repertoires in COVID-19 (dated by TCRdb to about 2020). Looking at the study overall: Samples covering the acute and convalescent phases of COVID-19 were provided by collaborators in the United States, Italy and Spain. The prospective study material was composed of cDNA or gDNA derived from T cells, B-cell-depleted T cells, or PBMCs. The dataset comprised deeply sampled blood TCRbeta repertoires from subjects exposed to, actively infected with, or recovered from COVID-19. The repertoires were made available in a free public database intended to serve as a resource for research on the immune response to SARS-CoV-2. Samples were obtained from the ongoing ImmuneRACE study (first 160 participants) and from approximately 1,200 subjects provided by 6 global collaborators. The sample metadata nearly always contained a de-identified subject ID, COVID-19 status, age in years and sex. Where available, HLA class I and class II types were obtained from metadata supplied by the sample provider rather than from assay-based typing. What the authors observed across the whole study: Clinical and demographic metadata were provided uncurated, with the amount varying by source and participant.

One collaborating source in Seattle enrolled patients during active infection and followed them longitudinally through the course of disease. Collaborating institutions collected whole blood in K2EDTA tubes following their own protocols. For TCRbeta analysis, collaborators shipped samples in one of three forms: frozen whole blood, isolated PBMCs, or DNA extracted from either of those sample types. With respect to this clone: Its antigen specificity is not known. Base qualities are not at hand, and no much larger clone is one base apart.

TCRbeta CDR3 regions were amplified from genomic DNA using the immunoSEQ Assay, a bias-controlled multiplex PCR. The authors' analysis ran thus. Within the assay, amplification of reference gene primers was used to estimate how many nucleated cells each sample contained. To quantify the absolute abundance of each unique TCRbeta CDR3 rearrangement, sequence reads were collapsed and filtered. For each sample, productive Simpson clonality was calculated by taking the square root of Simpson's diversity index across productive rearrangements. TCRdb mirrors the immuneACCESS table, restricted to in-frame sequences. Some clones are absent from its copies; in checked studies, under half trace to an unresolved V gene, and the reason for the others is unknown. The DNA was the basis for D and trimming; V, J and clone size are from that table. The table for this sample lists roughly 290,000 clones; 75% to 95% of them were counted only once. The biggest ten clones account for roughly 7% of the sample.

Reading from cysteine to phenylalanine, the CDR3 counts 16 amino acids. Just the 48-base CDR3 DNA is kept, in frame starting at base 1. Reading the germline V gene gives CDR1 MNHEY and CDR2 SVGEGT. Trimming costs V 0 bases and J 4 bases, and their ends lie 13 bases apart. This clonotype originated in a woman aged 25-40 years with COVID-19, enrolled during active disease. The sample taken for sequencing was peripheral blood. The chain uses TRBV6-2 or TRBV6-3 and TRBJ2-1, and TRBD2 may be the D gene, going by 5 matching bases. Here is the DNA: TGTGCCAGCAGTTACTCGACGGGGTCGGCTTACAATGAGCAGTTCTTC. This is translated as CASSYSTGSAYNEQFF.